These 22 T cell receptor beta chains share one sample of origin, sequenced in a study of T cell clonality in common variable immunodeficiency. Repertoires were generated with immunoSEQ multiplex PCR, while TCRdb's copy carries only in-frame clones and drops some. The sample counts about 66,000 clones, none seen once; the ten largest own less than 2%. Material for sequencing was peripheral blood mononuclear cells. These receptors all come from a person aged 18 to 75 in good health.

This clone was detected a few times. The CDR3 goes on 3 residues after the read ends, and that part is filled in from the germline J gene. This rearrangement joins TRBV7-6 to TRBJ2-7; the D is unclear. Trimming stripped 1 base from V and 4 bases from J, with 8 bases between. The CDR3 totals 13 residues. CDR1 is SGHVS, CDR2 FNYEAQ, per germline. CDR3 amino acids: CASSLGGGYEQYF. CDR3 bases read: TGTGCCAGCAGCTTAGGAGGCGGATACGAG.

This clone appeared many times. The CDR3 extends 3 residues past the end of the read, so its final part is completed from the germline J gene. The J gene is TRBJ2-2, the V gene TRBV5-6; TRBD1 agrees at 9 bases. The CDR3 consists of 14 residues. J gave up 6 bases and V 6 bases, and 6 bases lay outside the gene matches. Germline-derived CDR1 and CDR2 are SGHDT and YYEEEE. The CDR3 DNA, read in part, is TGTGCCAGCATCAAAACAGGGGGCCCCGGGGAG. It encodes CASIKTGGPGE. The whole CDR3 is CASIKTGGPGELFF.

This clone came up many times. The CDR3 end falls 3 residues outside the read, so it is completed with the germline J gene. The V call is TRBV5-1, the J call TRBJ2-2; 10 bases are shared with TRBD2. The CDR3 runs 15 residues. Germline V gene sequence: CDR1 SGHRS, CDR2 YFSETQ. With V trimmed by 4 bases and J by 7 bases, 7 bases remained unmatched. Incomplete CDR3 DNA: TGCGCCAGCAGCCTAGCGGGAGTCATAAGCGGGGAG. Translated: CASSLAGVISGE. The complete CDR3 sequence is CASSLAGVISGELFF.

This clone was seen many times. Read sequence stops 3 residues before the CDR3 end, and the germline J gene provides the missing end. This chain uses TRBV19 with TRBJ1-6; D is possibly TRBD1 (6 bases). Germline CDR1 LNHDA, CDR2 SQIVND (reference sequence). The V gene lost 6 bases and the J gene lost 8 bases, with 11 bases spanning the gap. The CDR3 loop spans 13 amino acids. The CDR3 reads CASSNREYSPLHF. The part of the CDR3 DNA that was read is TGTGCCAGTAGCAACAGGGAATATTCACCC.

This clone was counted ten times or more. The CDR3 goes on 3 residues after the read ends, and that part is filled in from the germline J gene. The chain uses TRBV19 and TRBJ1-2, with TRBD1 matching over 8 bases. Germline V lookup: CDR1 LNHDA, CDR2 SQIVND (reference sequence). The CDR3 has 13 residues. Trimming took 4 bases from V and 3 from J; bases not matched to a gene: 1. CDR3 in amino acids: CASSKDRDYGYTF. The part of the CDR3 DNA that was read is TGTGCCAGTAGTAAGGACAGGGACTATGGC.

This clone was seen many times. The read ends 3 residues shy of where the CDR3 ends; the end is completed using the germline J gene. V and J are TRBV18 and TRBJ1-1, with 7 bases aligning to TRBD1. Germline V gene data show CDR1 as KGHSH and CDR2 as LQKENI. The CDR3 covers 15 residues. The junction had 4 bases not matched to a gene; V was cut back by 2 bases and J by 1 base. The DNA read from the CDR3 is TGTGCCAGCTCACCAGGGGGACAGCAGAACACTGAA. Translation: CASSPGGQQNTE. The full CDR3 protein reads CASSPGGQQNTEAFF.

This clone was seen many times. The read falls 3 residues short of the CDR3 end, and the missing part is taken from the germline J gene. The V gene is TRBV5-1, the J gene TRBJ2-3, with D hard to call. Germline lookup yields CDR1 SGHRS and CDR2 YFSETQ. This CDR3 is 15 amino acids long. Trimming pared 0 bases from V and 0 bases from J, leaving 8 bases between. The CDR3 protein is CASSLEGRSTDTQYF. CDR3 DNA, as far as it was read: TGCGCCAGCAGCTTGGAGGGCAGGAGCACAGATACG.

There are many counts of this clone. Coverage ceases 3 residues before the CDR3 finishes, and the germline J gene fills in the end. The rearrangement links TRBV19 to TRBJ1-1; D is perhaps TRBD1 (5 bases). Germline V gene sequence: CDR1 LNHDA, CDR2 SQIVND (reference sequence). V shed 7 bases and J shed 5 bases, with 17 bases lying between them. This CDR3 has 14 residues. The covered CDR3 bases are TGTGCCAGTACCTACCCCGGCCGGGGGACTGAA. Translation gives CASTYPGRGTE. The complete CDR3 protein is CASTYPGRGTEAFF.

This clone was counted ten times or more. The read halts 3 residues ahead of the CDR3 end, with the missing end drawn from the germline J gene. The rearrangement links TRBV30 to TRBJ2-1; 9 nucleotides line up with TRBD1. Germline loops: CDR1 GTSNPN, CDR2 SVGIG (reference sequence). CDR3 length equals 14 residues. Germline trimming cut 2 bases from V and 7 bases from J; bases unmatched to any gene: 6. CDR3 in amino acids: CAWSQQGARNEQFF. CDR3 DNA (partial): TGTGCCTGGAGTCAACAGGGGGCCAGGAATGAG.

In this sample, this clone turned up many times. The read halts 3 residues ahead of the CDR3 end, with the missing end drawn from the germline J gene. V and J are TRBV5-5 and TRBJ2-2; the match to TRBD2 covers 7 bases. V shed 3 bases, J shed 4 bases, and the junction held 6 bases outside the gene matches. Germline CDR1 SGHKS, CDR2 YYEKEE (reference sequence). The CDR3 is 15 amino acids. The part of the CDR3 DNA that was read is TGTGCCAGCAGCTCTTGGTCGGGGGGCACCGGGGAG. Protein: CASSSWSGGTGE. The entire CDR3 is CASSSWSGGTGELFF.

The sample holds many counts of this clone. The CDR3 is cut off 3 residues early in the read; its end comes from the germline J gene. V is TRBV29-1 and J is TRBJ2-1; 11 nucleotides agree with TRBD1. CDR1 is SQVTM, CDR2 ANQGSEA, per germline. The CDR3 length is 14 residues. Unmatched junction bases numbered 6, after V lost 3 bases and J lost 8 bases. CDR3 sequence: CSVDRDRGADEQFF. The CDR3 bases that were read are TGCAGCGTTGACAGGGACAGGGGGGCCGATGAG.

This clone was found a few times. The read ends 3 residues early relative to the CDR3; the germline J gene fills the gap. The chain links TRBV10-2 to TRBJ2-3, with 10 bases aligning to TRBD2. V lost 4 bases, J lost 4 bases, and 5 bases stayed unmatched. This CDR3 contains 15 residues. Germline CDR1 WSHSY, CDR2 SAAADI. The CDR3 DNA, read in part, is TGCGCCAGCAGTGGGCTAGCGGGAGTTGCAGATACG. Its protein product is CASSGLAGVADT. The whole CDR3 region reads CASSGLAGVADTQYF.

This clone was counted ten times or more. The read gets to within 3 residues of the CDR3 end, and the germline J gene fills in the rest. This chain uses TRBV6-1 with TRBJ2-5; 9 bases match TRBD1. V trimming: 4 bases; J trimming: 3 bases; junction bases outside the gene matches: 3. Germline CDR1 and CDR2: MNHNS and SASEGT. This CDR3 contains 14 residues. The CDR3 sequence: CASSVQGAKETQYF. The part of the CDR3 DNA that was read is TGTGCCAGCAGTGTACAGGGGGCCAAAGAGACC.

The sample holds a few counts of this clone. The observed sequence ends 3 residues before the CDR3 terminus, with the missing tail filled in from the germline J gene. The chain combines TRBV7-9 with TRBJ2-1, with D possibly TRBD1 on 5 matching bases. Germline lookup yields CDR1 SEHNR and CDR2 FQNEAQ (reference sequence). Trimming cost V 6 bases and J 4 bases, with 13 bases left between them. CDR3 size: 14 residues. The CDR3 DNA, read in part, is TGTGCCAGCAGACCGGACATCCCATACAATGAG. This sequence encodes CASRPDIPYNE. In full, the CDR3 is CASRPDIPYNEQFF.

This clone was seen at least ten times. CDR3 sequence reads: CASSLGGTRGSEQFF. The CDR3 bases that were read are TGTGCCAGCAGCTTAGGAGGGACTAGAGGGAGTGAG. This chain connects TRBV7-9 to TRBJ2-1; 8 positions agree with TRBD2. The CDR3 end lies 3 residues beyond the end of the read and is filled in from the germline J gene. The V gene end was trimmed by 1 base and the J gene end by 9 bases; junction bases not matched to a gene: 8. The CDR3 runs to 15 residues. Germline CDR1 is SEHNR and CDR2 is FQNEAQ (reference sequence).

This clone has at least ten counts. The DNA ends 3 residues before the CDR3 does, and the rest of the CDR3 is filled in from the germline J gene. The genes are TRBV7-8 and TRBJ2-7, with 8 nucleotides matching TRBD1. CDR1 SGHVS and CDR2 FQNEAQ come from the germline V gene. Losses at the gene ends were 10 bases for V and 2 bases for J; bases not matched to a gene: 22. This CDR3 spans 18 amino acids. The CDR3 here is CATTLRSGRTGWTYEQYF. The part of the CDR3 DNA that was read is TGTGCCACCACCCTTAGAAGTGGTAGGACAGGGTGGACCTACGAG.

The sample holds many counts of this clone. Sequencing ends 3 residues short of the CDR3 end; the germline J gene provides the rest. The chain recombines TRBV29-1 with TRBJ2-2; perhaps TRBD1 as D (5 bases). The CDR3 is made up of 14 amino acids. Per the germline V gene, CDR1 is SQVTM and CDR2 is ANQGSEA. The ends were cut back, 4 bases at V and 6 bases at J, with 15 bases in the middle. The covered CDR3 bases are TGCAGCGTTGCCAGGGCGGAAGGAGCCGGGGAG. It specifies CSVARAEGAGE. The CDR3 in its entirety is CSVARAEGAGELFF.

There are many counts of this clone. Coverage ceases 3 residues before the CDR3 finishes, and the germline J gene fills in the end. The chain couples TRBV20-1 to TRBJ2-5, with 13 bases aligning to TRBD2. Germline V gene lookup returns CDR1 DFQATT and CDR2 SNEGSKA (reference sequence). V lost 2 bases and J lost 5; bases outside the gene matches: 8. There are 16 residues in the CDR3. The DNA read from the CDR3 is TGCAGTGCTAGAAGACTAGCGGGGGGCCGGGGGGAGACC. Amino acids: CSARRLAGGRGET. In full, the CDR3 is CSARRLAGGRGETQYF.

This clone was seen at least ten times. The DNA ends 3 residues before the CDR3 does, and the rest of the CDR3 is filled in from the germline J gene. V is TRBV5-1 and J is TRBJ2-5; D gene ambiguous. Trimming left V 4 bases short and J 5 bases short, with 9 bases between. This CDR3 comprises 12 residues. Germline CDR1 is SGHRS and CDR2 is YFSETQ. CDR3 DNA (partial): TGCGCCAGCAGCCCCTCCGGGGAGACC. Translating it yields CASSPSGET. The CDR3 in its entirety is CASSPSGETQYF.

This clone has ten or more counts. The observed sequence ends 3 residues before the CDR3 terminus, with the missing tail filled in from the germline J gene. V and J are TRBV5-4 and TRBJ2-2; tentatively, D is TRBD1 (5 bases). The germline V gene has CDR1 SGHNT and CDR2 YYREEE (reference sequence). V was trimmed by 0 bases and J by 1 base, leaving 7 bases between them. This CDR3 has 15 amino acids. CDR3 sequence: CASSLAGQNTGELFF. Incomplete CDR3 DNA: TGTGCCAGCAGCTTGGCAGGACAGAACACCGGGGAG.

This clone was picked up many times. Read data end 3 residues before the CDR3 end; the end is taken from the germline J gene. This chain joins TRBV6-1 and TRBJ1-6, with 8 bases lining up with TRBD1. Trimming cost V 3 bases and J 8 bases; bases outside gene matches: 9. This CDR3 is 16 amino acids long. The germline V gene encodes CDR1 MNHNS and CDR2 SASEGT. Here the CDR3 reads CASSDSDRDKYSPLHF. CDR3 DNA, as far as it was read: TGTGCCAGCAGTGATTCGGACAGGGATAAATATTCACCC.

This clone occurred many times. The observed sequence ends 3 residues before the CDR3 terminus, with the missing tail filled in from the germline J gene. This chain uses TRBV6-2 or TRBV6-3 with TRBJ2-5; 12 nucleotides align to TRBD2. Germline values: CDR1 MNHEY, CDR2 SVGEGT. The CDR3 is 16 amino acids. V lost 5 bases and J lost 5; bases outside the gene matches: 9. The sequenced CDR3 bases are TGTGCCAGCAGTCTTGGTGGACTAGCGGGATTGGAGACC. Translating it yields CASSLGGLAGLET. The CDR3 in its entirety is CASSLGGLAGLETQYF.